This T cell receptor (beta chain) was recorded in a study of long-term antiretroviral therapy in people with HIV. The CDR3 has 12 amino acids. Germline V lookup: CDR1 SNHLY, CDR2 FYNNEI. The V gene lost 3 bases and the J gene lost 5 bases, with 5 bases spanning the gap. About this clone: What it recognizes is unknown.

Findings and limits, study-wide: Blood in the study was drawn between the mid-2000s and the late 2010s, possibly under older ART regimens, which may be less effective than current ones. Post-ART diversity increased but stayed below transplant donor controls. ART adherence was not documented, and neither viral resistance nor therapy changes had any data.

Running of the v3.0 immunoSEQ assay took place at survey level. Clones were read by immunoSEQ multiplex PCR, and TCRdb kept only the in-frame ones, dropping some. The data hold approximately 25,000 clones, with approximately 79% observed a single time. The chain has TRBV2 and TRBJ2-1; D remains unclear. Specimen: unsorted PBMCs, collected 2.1 years after starting antiretroviral therapy. The TCR originated in a man aged 25-40 years with HIV. This chain's CDR3 is CASSDGNNEQFF. The CDR3 DNA reads as TGTGCCAGCAGTGATGGGAACAATGAGCAGTTCTTC. Full variable domain (remainder filled in from reference TRBV2 and TRBJ2-1): EPEVTQTPSHQVTQMGQEVILRCVPISNHLYFYWYRQILGQKVEFLVSFYNNEISEKSEIFDDQFSVERPDGSNFTLKIRSTKLEDSAMYFCASSDGNNEQFFGPGTRLTVL.